This T cell receptor (beta chain) appears in the sequencing data of a study of regulatory T cells in long-lasting Graves disease. Findings of the study overall: Limited sample numbers may have lowered accuracy. Persistent Graves' patients had lower TCR diversity than newly diagnosed ones.

On this clonotype: Its antigen is unidentified.

The time point is: persistent/refractory GD, antithyroid drugs over 5 years with positive TRAb. RNA extracted from PBMCs served as the sequencing template. Collection of peripheral blood (about 10 milliliters) was done using EDTA tubes. The CDR3 runs 16 residues. Germline V gene sequence: CDR1 SGHTA, CDR2 FQGTGA. Trimming removed 4 bases at V and 6 bases at J, with 22 bases between. With iRepertoire HTBI primers and Arm-PCR of CDR3 regions, TCR beta libraries were built. Original data processing: Analysis of the samples identified 50 to 70 TRBV and around 15 TRBJ segments. TCRdb reanalysed the multiplex PCR reads using MiXCR and keeps one entry per CDR3 protein. What appears here as the V and J calls and clone size reflects TCRdb's work, not the paper's. The profile shows 350,000 to 450,000 distinct CDR3 sequences, 20% to 25% of them singletons.

The sequence came from a female donor with Graves disease. The chain uses TRBV7-3 and TRBJ2-7; weak D call: TRBD2 (6 bases). Sample: peripheral blood mononuclear cells (PBMCs), taken when the disease was refractory, from a patient treated with antithyroid drugs. In DNA, the CDR3 is TGTGCCAGCAGCTCCGGGACTGGCGGCCCCCTGTCCGAGCAGTACTTC. This codes for CASSSGTGGPLSEQYF.